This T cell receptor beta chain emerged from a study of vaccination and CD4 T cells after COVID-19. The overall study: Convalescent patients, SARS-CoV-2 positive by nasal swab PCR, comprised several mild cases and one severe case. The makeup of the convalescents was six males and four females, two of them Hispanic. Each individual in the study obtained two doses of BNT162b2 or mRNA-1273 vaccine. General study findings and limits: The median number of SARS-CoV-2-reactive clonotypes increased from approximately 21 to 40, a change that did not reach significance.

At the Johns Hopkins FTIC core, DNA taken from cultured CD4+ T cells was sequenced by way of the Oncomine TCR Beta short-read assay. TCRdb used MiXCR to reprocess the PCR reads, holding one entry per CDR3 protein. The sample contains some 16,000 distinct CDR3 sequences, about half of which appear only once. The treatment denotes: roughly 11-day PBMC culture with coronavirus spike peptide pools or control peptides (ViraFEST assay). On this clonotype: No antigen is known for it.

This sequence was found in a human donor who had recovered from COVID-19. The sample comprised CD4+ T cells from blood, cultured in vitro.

As DNA, the CDR3 is TGTGCCAGCAGCTCCCGGTCCCGGGGCACCGGGGAGCTGTTTTTT. It yields the protein CASSSRSRGTGELFF. The rearrangement links TRBV7-9 to TRBJ2-2, with a tentative D call TRBD2 (5 bases). The CDR3 runs to 15 residues. Germline CDR1 SEHNR, CDR2 FQNEAQ (reference sequence). Trimming pared 4 bases from V and 4 bases from J, leaving 13 bases between.